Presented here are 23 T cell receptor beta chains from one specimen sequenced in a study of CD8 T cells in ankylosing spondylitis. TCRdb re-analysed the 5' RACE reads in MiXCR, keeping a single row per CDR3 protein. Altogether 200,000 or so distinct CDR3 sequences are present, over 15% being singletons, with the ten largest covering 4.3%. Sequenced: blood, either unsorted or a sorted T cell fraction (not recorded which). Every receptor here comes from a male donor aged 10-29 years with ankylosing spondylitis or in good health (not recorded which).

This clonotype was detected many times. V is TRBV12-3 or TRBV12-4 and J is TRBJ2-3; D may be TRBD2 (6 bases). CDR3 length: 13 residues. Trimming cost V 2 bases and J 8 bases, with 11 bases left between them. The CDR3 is CASSLRSLATQYF. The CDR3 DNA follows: TGTGCCAGCAGTTTACGGTCACTAGCTACGCAGTATTTT.

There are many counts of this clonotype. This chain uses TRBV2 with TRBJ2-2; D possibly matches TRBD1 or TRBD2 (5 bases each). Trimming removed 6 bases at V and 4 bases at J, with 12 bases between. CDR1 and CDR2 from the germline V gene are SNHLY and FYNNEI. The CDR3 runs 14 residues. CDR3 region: CASRGERSTGELFF. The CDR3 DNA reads TGTGCCAGCAGAGGGGAGAGGAGCACCGGGGAGCTGTTTTTT.

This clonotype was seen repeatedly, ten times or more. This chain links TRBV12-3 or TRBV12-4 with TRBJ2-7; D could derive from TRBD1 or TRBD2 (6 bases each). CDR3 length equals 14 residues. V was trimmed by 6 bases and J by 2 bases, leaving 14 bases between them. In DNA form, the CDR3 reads TGTGCCAGCAGGGGAAGGGGGGAACCCTACGAGCAGTACTTC. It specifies CASRGRGEPYEQYF.

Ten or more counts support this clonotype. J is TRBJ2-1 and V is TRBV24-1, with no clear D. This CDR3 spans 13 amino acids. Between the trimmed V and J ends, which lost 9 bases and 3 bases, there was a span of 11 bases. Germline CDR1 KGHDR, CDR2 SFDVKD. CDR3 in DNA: TGTGCCACCGGTGGGATAAACTACAATGAGCAGTTCTTC. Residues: CATGGINYNEQFF.

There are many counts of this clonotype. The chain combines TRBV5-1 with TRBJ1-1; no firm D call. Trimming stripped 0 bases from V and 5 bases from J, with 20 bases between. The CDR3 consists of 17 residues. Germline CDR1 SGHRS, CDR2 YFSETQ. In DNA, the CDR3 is TGCGCCAGCAGCTTGGAGGTCCAGGTCGGATGGGAGACTGAAGCTTTCTTT. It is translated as CASSLEVQVGWETEAFF. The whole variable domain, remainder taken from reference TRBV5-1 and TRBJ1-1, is KAGVTQTPRYLIKTRGQQVTLSCSPISGHRSVSWYQQTPGQGLQFLFEYFSETQRNKGNFPGRFSGRQFSNSRSEMNVSTLELGDSALYLCASSLEVQVGWETEAFFGQGTRLTVV.

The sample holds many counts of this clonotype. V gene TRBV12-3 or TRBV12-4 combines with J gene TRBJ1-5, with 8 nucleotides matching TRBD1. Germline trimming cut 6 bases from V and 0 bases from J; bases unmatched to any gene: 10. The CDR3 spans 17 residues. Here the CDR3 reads CASRATDRAYSNQPQHF. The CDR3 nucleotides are TGTGCCAGCAGGGCGACGGACAGGGCCTATAGCAATCAGCCCCAGCATTTT.

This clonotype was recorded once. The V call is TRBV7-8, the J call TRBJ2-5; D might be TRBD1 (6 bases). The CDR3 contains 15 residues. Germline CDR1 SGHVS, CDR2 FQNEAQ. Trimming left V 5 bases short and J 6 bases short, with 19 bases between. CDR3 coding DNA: TGTGCCAGCAGCCCCACCAGGACAGCCTGGAAGACCCAGTACTTC. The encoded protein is CASSPTRTAWKTQYF.

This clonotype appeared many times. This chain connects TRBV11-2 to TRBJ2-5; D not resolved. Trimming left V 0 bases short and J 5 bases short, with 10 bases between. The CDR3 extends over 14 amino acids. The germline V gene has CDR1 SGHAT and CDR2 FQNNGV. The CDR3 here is CASSLDLRGETQYF. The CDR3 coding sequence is TGTGCCAGCAGCTTAGATCTAAGAGGCGAGACCCAGTACTTC.

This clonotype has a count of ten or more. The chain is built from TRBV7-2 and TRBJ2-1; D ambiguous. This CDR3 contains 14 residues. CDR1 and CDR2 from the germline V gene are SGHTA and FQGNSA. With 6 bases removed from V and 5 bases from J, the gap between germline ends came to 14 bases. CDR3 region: CASRSYLIDNEQFF. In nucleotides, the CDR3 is TGTGCCAGCAGATCCTATTTAATAGACAATGAGCAGTTCTTC.

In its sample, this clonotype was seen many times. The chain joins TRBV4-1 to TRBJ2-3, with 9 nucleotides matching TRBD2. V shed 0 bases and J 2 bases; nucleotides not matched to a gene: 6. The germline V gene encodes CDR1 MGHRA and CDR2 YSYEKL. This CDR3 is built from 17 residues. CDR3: CASSQDGSGGNTDTQYF. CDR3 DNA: TGCGCCAGCAGCCAAGATGGGAGCGGGGGGAACACAGATACGCAGTATTTT.

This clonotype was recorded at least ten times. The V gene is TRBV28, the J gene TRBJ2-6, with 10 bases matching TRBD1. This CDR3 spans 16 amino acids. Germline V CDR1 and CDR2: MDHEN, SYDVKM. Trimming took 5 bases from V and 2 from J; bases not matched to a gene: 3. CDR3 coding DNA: TGTGCCAGCAGTCCAGACAGGGGGCCTGGGGCCAACGTCCTGACTTTC. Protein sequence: CASSPDRGPGANVLTF.

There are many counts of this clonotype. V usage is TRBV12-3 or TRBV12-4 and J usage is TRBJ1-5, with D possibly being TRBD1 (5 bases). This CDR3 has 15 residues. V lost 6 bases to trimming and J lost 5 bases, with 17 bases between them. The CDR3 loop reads CASSAAGGYYQPQHF. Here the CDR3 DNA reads TGTGCCAGCAGCGCCGCCGGGGGGTACTATCAGCCCCAGCATTTT.

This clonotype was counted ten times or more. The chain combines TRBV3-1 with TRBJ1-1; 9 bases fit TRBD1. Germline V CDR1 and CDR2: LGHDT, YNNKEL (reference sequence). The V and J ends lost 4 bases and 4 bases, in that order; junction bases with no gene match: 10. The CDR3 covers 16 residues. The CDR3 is CASSRWTGVSSTEAFF. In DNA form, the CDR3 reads TGTGCCAGCAGCCGGTGGACAGGGGTGTCGAGCACTGAAGCTTTCTTT.

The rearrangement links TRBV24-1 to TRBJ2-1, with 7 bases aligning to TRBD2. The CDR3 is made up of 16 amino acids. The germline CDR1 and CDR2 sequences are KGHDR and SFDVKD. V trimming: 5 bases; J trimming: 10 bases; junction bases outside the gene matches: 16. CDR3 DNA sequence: TGTGCCACCAGTGGGGGGGGTGGCCTTTTCCATTCCGAGCAGTTCTTC. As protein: CATSGGGGLFHSEQFF.

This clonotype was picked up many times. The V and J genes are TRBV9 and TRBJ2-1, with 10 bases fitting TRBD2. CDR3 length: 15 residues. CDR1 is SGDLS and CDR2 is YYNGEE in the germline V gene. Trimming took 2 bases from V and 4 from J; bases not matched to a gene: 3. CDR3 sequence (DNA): TGTGCCAGCAGCGTCGGACTAGCGGAATACAATGAGCAGTTCTTC. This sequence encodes CASSVGLAEYNEQFF.

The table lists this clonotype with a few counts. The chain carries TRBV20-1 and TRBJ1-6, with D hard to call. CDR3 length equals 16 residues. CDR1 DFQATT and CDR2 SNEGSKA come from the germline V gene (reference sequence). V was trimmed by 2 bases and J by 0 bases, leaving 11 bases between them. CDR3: CSARTGGSSYNSPLHF. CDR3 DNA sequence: TGCAGTGCTAGAACCGGAGGCAGCTCCTATAATTCACCCCTCCACTTT.

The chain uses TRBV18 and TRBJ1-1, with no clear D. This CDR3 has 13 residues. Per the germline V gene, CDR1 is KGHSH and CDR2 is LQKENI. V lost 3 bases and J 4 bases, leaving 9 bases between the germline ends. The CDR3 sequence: CASSPAGSTEAFF. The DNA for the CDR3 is TGTGCCAGCTCACCTGCCGGGTCCACTGAAGCTTTCTTT.

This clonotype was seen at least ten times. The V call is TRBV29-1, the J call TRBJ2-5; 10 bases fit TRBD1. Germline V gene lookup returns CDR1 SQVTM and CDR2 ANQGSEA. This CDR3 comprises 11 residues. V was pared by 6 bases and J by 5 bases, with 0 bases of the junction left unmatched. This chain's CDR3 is CSVGQGETQYF. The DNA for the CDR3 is TGCAGCGTGGGACAGGGGGAGACCCAGTACTTC.

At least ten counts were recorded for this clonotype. The CDR3 here is CASSAGWDEQFF. CDR3 sequence (DNA): TGCGCCAGCAGCGCAGGATGGGATGAGCAGTTCTTC. The chain employs TRBV5-1 and TRBJ2-1, with no clear D. V was trimmed by 4 bases and J by 8 bases, leaving 10 bases between them. Germline lookup yields CDR1 SGHRS and CDR2 YFSETQ. This CDR3 has 12 residues.

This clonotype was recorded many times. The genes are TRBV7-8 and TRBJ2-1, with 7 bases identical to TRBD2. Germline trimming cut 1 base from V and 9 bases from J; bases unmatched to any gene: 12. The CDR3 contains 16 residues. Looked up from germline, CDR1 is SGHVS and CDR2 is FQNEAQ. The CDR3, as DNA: TGTGCCAGCAGCTTAGTGGGCGGCGGGAGATCTTTTGAGCAGTTCTTC. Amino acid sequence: CASSLVGGGRSFEQFF.

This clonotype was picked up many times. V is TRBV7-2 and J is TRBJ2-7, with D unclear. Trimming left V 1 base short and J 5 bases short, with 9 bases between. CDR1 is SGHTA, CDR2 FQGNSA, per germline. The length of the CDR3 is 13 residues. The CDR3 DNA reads TGTGCCAGCAGCTTAGAGTTCACCCACGAGCAGTACTTC. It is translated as CASSLEFTHEQYF.

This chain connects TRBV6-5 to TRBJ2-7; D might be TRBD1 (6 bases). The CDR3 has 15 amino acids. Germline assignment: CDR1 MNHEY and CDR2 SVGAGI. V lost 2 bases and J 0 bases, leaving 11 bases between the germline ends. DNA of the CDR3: TGTGCCAGCAGTTACGGCCAGGGGTTCTCCTACGAGCAGTACTTC. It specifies CASSYGQGFSYEQYF.

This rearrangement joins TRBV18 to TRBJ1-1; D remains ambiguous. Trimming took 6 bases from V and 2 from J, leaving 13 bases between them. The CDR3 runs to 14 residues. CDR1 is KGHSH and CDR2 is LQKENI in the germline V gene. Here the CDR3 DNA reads TGTGCCAGCTCCCGCATGGACGGAAACACTGAAGCTTTCTTT. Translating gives CASSRMDGNTEAFF. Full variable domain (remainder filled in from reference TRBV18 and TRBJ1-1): NAGVMQNPRHLVRRRGQEARLRCSPMKGHSHVYWYRQLPEEGLKFMVYLQKENIIDESGMPKERFSAEFPKEGPSILRIQQVVRGDSAAYFCASSRMDGNTEAFFGQGTRLTVV.